A selection of T cell receptor beta chains follows, all from one sample in a study of regulatory T cells in long-lasting Graves disease. TCRdb ran MiXCR on the multiplex PCR reads and lists one entry per CDR3 protein. The sample holds more than 450,000 distinct CDR3 sequences, around 12% seen once. These same records also appear under a second study, on T cells in Graves' hyperthyroidism and ophthalmopathy.

The source material was peripheral blood mononuclear cells (PBMCs), sampled at new diagnosis, from a patient treated with antithyroid drugs. The receptors stem from a woman in her 30s with Graves disease. Both conserved end residues are part of each CDR3. The D gene is left open where the match is weak. Size is stated for part of the rows, as once, few or many counts, or as a class when the clone is expanded.

>TRBJ2-7|TRBV9|few|NA
TGTGCCAGCAGCGTAGCTCCCGGGGATATCTACGAGCAGTACTTC
CASSVAPGDIYEQYF
>TRBJ2-5|TRBV19|many|TRBD2
TGTGCCAGTAGTAATACCCTAGCGGGAACACAAGAGACCCAGTACTTC
CASSNTLAGTQETQYF
>TRBJ1-2|TRBV20-1|many|TRBD1
TGCAGTGCTAAGGAACAGGGGGTTTATGGCTACACCTTC
CSAKEQGVYGYTF
>TRBJ2-1|TRBV11-2|many|NA
TGTGCCAGCAGCTCTTCCGGGACCCGCTCCTACAATGAGCAGTTCTTC
CASSSSGTRSYNEQFF
>TRBJ2-3|TRBV20-1|many|TRBD2
TGCAGTGCTAGACTAGCGGGAGGGACAGATACGCAGTATTTT
CSARLAGGTDTQYF
>TRBJ2-1|TRBV12-3/TRBV12-4|many|NA
TGTGCCAGCAGTTTAGAGGCTAGCCTCCATTCGAATGAGCAGTTCTTC
CASSLEASLHSNEQFF
>TRBJ1-4|TRBV19|many|TRBD1
TGTGCCAGTGGTCTTGTCCAAGACAGGGCACACACGCCGCCCACTCTTACTAATGAAAAACTGTTTTTT
CASGLVQDRAHTPPTLTNEKLFF
>TRBJ2-5|TRBV25-1|few|NA
TGTGCCAGCAGTCCGGGCACTGCCGTTCCAGAGACCCAGTACTTC
CASSPGTAVPETQYF
>TRBJ2-1|TRBV12-3/TRBV12-4|few|NA
TGTGCCAGCAGTTTATCAGGGGTCGGCAATGAGCAGTTCTTC
CASSLSGVGNEQFF
>TRBJ2-2|TRBV29-1|NA|TRBD1
TGCAGCGTTGGTGGTACAGGGGGGTTCACCGGGGAGCTGTTTTTT
CSVGGTGGFTGELFF
>TRBJ1-5|TRBV5-6|few|NA
TGTGCCAGCAGCTTTGGGTATAGCAATCAGCCCCAGCATTTT
CASSFGYSNQPQHF
>TRBJ1-4|TRBV28|few|NA
TGTGCCAGCTCGCCAGGGCCTCTGAAAAAACTGTTTTTT
CASSPGPLKKLFF
>TRBJ2-1|TRBV11-3|many|TRBD2
TGTGCCAGCAGCTTAGGGCTAGCGGGAGGGCCGTACGGTGGGAATGAGCAGTTCTTC
CASSLGLAGGPYGGNEQFF
>TRBJ1-5|TRBV15|NA|TRBD1
TGTGCCACCAGCAGAGATCAGGGGGGAGCGGCTCAGCCCCAGCATTTT
CATSRDQGGAAQPQHF
>TRBJ2-7|TRBV28|few|NA
TGTGCCAACAGGACCCCGGGGGAGTACGAGCAGTACTTC
CANRTPGEYEQYF
>TRBJ1-4|TRBV9|many|NA
TGTGCCAGCAGCGTAGTTGGGAGGCCAGACGAAAAACTGTTTTTT
CASSVVGRPDEKLFF
>TRBJ2-1|TRBV20-1|many|TRBD2
TGCAGTGCTACCATGACTAGCGGGAGGCTTGAGCAGTTCTTC
CSATMTSGRLEQFF
>TRBJ2-3|TRBV5-1|many|NA
TGCGCCAGCAGCCTTAATTCCCCCTCAGATACGCAGTATTTT
CASSLNSPSDTQYF
>TRBJ2-5|TRBV10-3|many|TRBD2
TGTGCCATCTCCCCGGGACTAGGGGGACAAGAGACCCAGTACTTC
CAISPGLGGQETQYF
>TRBJ2-7|TRBV6-1|many|NA
TGTGCCAGCACGAAACAGGCTTCTGGTCTCAACGAGCAGTACTTC
CASTKQASGLNEQYF
>TRBJ2-6|TRBV19|few|NA
TGTGCCAGTAGTATATACGGTTCTGGGGCCAACGTCCTGACTTTC
CASSIYGSGANVLTF
>TRBJ1-2|TRBV5-8|NA|NA
TGTGCCAGCAGCTTGTGGCCAGAGAACTATGGCTACACCTTC
CASSLWPENYGYTF
>TRBJ2-4|TRBV18|many|NA
TGTGCCAGCTCAGCAGCGGTAGCCAAAAACATTCAGTACTTC
CASSAAVAKNIQYF
>TRBJ2-3|TRBV10-3|many|NA
TGTGCCATCAGCTCCGGGAGAGGCTCAGATACGCAGTATTTT
CAISSGRGSDTQYF
>TRBJ2-1|TRBV12-3/TRBV12-4|NA|TRBD2
TGTGCCAGCAGCCCCGGACTAGCGGGAGAGGGCAATGAGCAGTTCTTC
CASSPGLAGEGNEQFF
>TRBJ2-7|TRBV5-1|few|NA
TGCGCCAGCAGCTCGCAGCACTACGAGCAGTACTTC
CASSSQHYEQYF
>TRBJ1-2|TRBV28|NA|NA
TGTGCCAGCACTACCCCCGGCAGGGGAGCCTATGGCTACACCTTC
CASTTPGRGAYGYTF
>TRBJ2-3|TRBV6-2/TRBV6-3|NA|TRBD2
TGTGCCAGCAGTTCGCGACTAGCGGGAGGGCCGGATACGCAGTATTTT
CASSSRLAGGPDTQYF
>TRBJ1-1|TRBV20-1|NA|NA
TGCAGTGCGAACCGACGGGGAACTAACACTGAAGCTTTCTTT
CSANRRGTNTEAFF
>TRBJ1-3|TRBV19|many|TRBD1
TGTGCCAGTAGTATTGGGACAGGATATCTTGCCTCTGGAAACACCATATATTTT
CASSIGTGYLASGNTIYF
>TRBJ2-7|TRBV11-2|many|NA
TGTGCCAGCAGCTCTTATGTACTATCGAGCGGGCGCCTCCACTCCTACGAGCAGTACTTC
CASSSYVLSSGRLHSYEQYF
>TRBJ1-2|TRBV2|many|NA
TGTGCCAGCAGTGAAGGCCCCTACTATGGCTACACCTTC
CASSEGPYYGYTF
>TRBJ2-2|TRBV11-2|many|NA
TGTGCCAGCAGCTCCCCGGACGGATTTGCCGGGGAGCTGTTTTTT
CASSSPDGFAGELFF
>TRBJ1-2|TRBV6-2/TRBV6-3|few|NA
TGTGCCAGCAGTGAGGTCTATGGCTACACCTTC
CASSEVYGYTF
>TRBJ1-4|TRBV19|few|TRBD1
TGTGCCAGTAGTGTTAACAGGGGATCGGGAGAAAAACTGTTTTTT
CASSVNRGSGEKLFF
>TRBJ1-6|TRBV7-9|many|TRBD1
TGTGCCAGCAGCGCAGATGGGACAGCGGATAATTCACCCCTCCACTTT
CASSADGTADNSPLHF
>TRBJ1-1|TRBV3-1|NA|NA
TGTGCCAGCAGCCAATCAATATCTGAAGCTTTCTTT
CASSQSISEAFF
>TRBJ2-3|TRBV3-1|once|TRBD2
TGTGCCAGCAGCCTCGGATGGGGAGGGGCTGGCACAGATACGCAGTATTTT
CASSLGWGGAGTDTQYF
>TRBJ2-3|TRBV15|many|NA
TGTGCCACCAGCGGGGGGCCGGGATCCCGAATTCCAGATACGCAGTATTTT
CATSGGPGSRIPDTQYF
>TRBJ1-1|TRBV7-2|many|NA
TGTGCCAGCAGCTTAAGTCCGTGGTATCTCGCGGGGGCGGGCACTGAAGCTTTCTTT
CASSLSPWYLAGAGTEAFF
>TRBJ1-4|TRBV24-1|many|NA
TGTGCCACCAGTGATTTACGTGGGGGGCTGTTTTTT
CATSDLRGGLFF
>TRBJ1-4|TRBV12-3/TRBV12-4|NA|TRBD1
TGTGCCAGCAGTTCTCAGGGGGCGCGGGTTGAAAAACTGTTTTTT
CASSSQGARVEKLFF
>TRBJ2-1|TRBV7-9|few|TRBD2
TGTGCCAGCAGCTCGATTAGCGGGAGCACCTACAATGAGCAGTTCTTC
CASSSISGSTYNEQFF
>TRBJ2-2|TRBV7-2|many|TRBD2
TGTGCCAGCAGCCAGGGACTAGCGGGAGCCGGGGAGCTGTTTTTT
CASSQGLAGAGELFF
>TRBJ1-5|TRBV19|many|NA
TGTGCCAGTAGTATCGCCTCGGGGAAAGGGGGAAGGTGGACCCAGCATTTT
CASSIASGKGGRWTQHF
>TRBJ1-4|TRBV20-1|NA|NA
TGCAGCGTACAGGCCGGGACCTATAATGAAAAACTGTTTTTT
CSVQAGTYNEKLFF
>TRBJ2-5|TRBV27|many|NA
TGTGCCAGCAGTTTCTTAGCGGAGTGGCAAGAGACCCAGTACTTC
CASSFLAEWQETQYF
>TRBJ2-7|TRBV2|many|TRBD1
TGTGCCAGCAGTCCACAAGGGACAGGGTACGAGCAGTACTTC
CASSPQGTGYEQYF
>TRBJ1-1|TRBV20-1|many|NA
TGCAGTGCTAGCCGTGCAGCAATGAACACTGAAGCTTTCTTT
CSASRAAMNTEAFF
>TRBJ2-7|TRBV10-3|many|TRBD1
TGTGCCATCAGCTCAGGGGGCTTCGACTACGAGCAGTACTTC
CAISSGGFDYEQYF
>TRBJ2-3|TRBV29-1|many|TRBD2
TGCAGCGTCTTTACCGGGACTAGAGGCACAGATACGCAGTATTTT
CSVFTGTRGTDTQYF
>TRBJ2-5|TRBV30|many|TRBD1
TGTGCCTGGGGGGACAGGGGGTGGACCCAGTACTTC
CAWGDRGWTQYF
>TRBJ1-2|TRBV28|many|TRBD1
TGTGCCAGCACCCTATGGGACAGGGGGGACTATGGCTACACCTTC
CASTLWDRGDYGYTF
>TRBJ2-1|TRBV11-2|many|TRBD2
TGTGCCAGCAGCTTCACTAGCGGGAGCGGCAATGAGCAGTTCTTC
CASSFTSGSGNEQFF
>TRBJ2-2|TRBV28|many|NA
TGTGCCAGCAGTTTATCAGGGCACACCGGGGAGCTGTTTTTT
CASSLSGHTGELFF